Listed here are 8 T cell receptor beta chains from one sample, sequenced in a study of shared clonotypes between healthy human individuals. Libraries were prepared by immunoSEQ multiplex PCR; TCRdb keeps only in-frame clonotypes and omits some of them. The table records roughly 2,300,000 clones, about 90% of them present only once. The specimen was naive CD4+ T cells from PBMCs. The subset is: CD45RA+ positively selected. These receptors were collected from a man aged 18 to 35 in good health. Some clones in this sample may be carry-over from other donors' samples.

The chain has TRBV7-9 and TRBJ2-1, with TRBD2 identical over 7 bases. The CDR3 runs 16 residues. Trimming at V came to 2 bases and at J to 0 bases, leaving 4 bases not matched to a gene. From germline, CDR1 is SEHNR and CDR2 FQNEAQ (reference sequence). For the CDR3, the DNA is TGTGCCAGCAGCTTACGGCGGGAGAGCTCCTACAATGAGCAGTTCTTC. Amino acid sequence: CASSLRRESSYNEQFF.

The V gene is TRBV19, the J gene TRBJ1-1; 8 positions agree with TRBD1. The V segment lost 5 bases and the J segment 6 bases; nucleotides outside the gene matches: 5. This CDR3 contains 13 residues. Germline loops: CDR1 LNHDA, CDR2 SQIVND (reference sequence). The CDR3 nucleotides read TGTGCCAGTAGTGTGGACAGGGTGGCTGAAGCTTTCTTT. Translated: CASSVDRVAEAFF.

This chain joins TRBV25-1 and TRBJ2-1; TRBD2 matches at 8 bases. V was pared by 4 bases and J by 3 bases, with 8 bases of the junction left unmatched. The CDR3 totals 16 residues. The V gene's germline CDR1 is MGHDK and CDR2 SYGVNS. The CDR3 here is CASSAELAEVYNEQFF. The CDR3 DNA follows: TGTGCCAGCAGTGCTGAACTAGCGGAGGTCTACAATGAGCAGTTCTTC.

In nucleotides, the CDR3 is TGTGCCAGCAGGGCAACAGACCAACTCTCCTACGAGCAGTACTTC. Amino acid sequence: CASRATDQLSYEQYF. The chain links TRBV12-1 to TRBJ2-7; the D call TRBD1 from the table was never checked on the DNA. TRBV12-1 constitutes a pseudogene. This CDR3 spans 15 amino acids.

The chain recombines TRBV7-2 with TRBJ1-1; TRBD1 aligns across 7 bases. With 8 bases clipped from V and 1 base from J, the junction kept 7 bases outside the gene matches. This CDR3 comprises 14 residues. Germline V gene lookup returns CDR1 SGHTA and CDR2 FQGNSA. CDR3 bases: TGTGCCAGCGGACAGGACTTAGGGAACACTGAAGCTTTCTTT. Translated, it gives CASGQDLGNTEAFF.

Here the CDR3 reads CASSVQGASFNEKLFF. In nucleotides, the CDR3 is TGCGCCAGCAGCGTACAGGGGGCTAGCTTTAATGAAAAACTGTTTTTT. The V call is TRBV5-1, the J call TRBJ1-4, with TRBD1 matching over 9 bases. The CDR3 has 16 residues. The V gene's germline CDR1 is SGHRS and CDR2 YFSETQ. Trimming cost V 4 bases and J 4 bases; bases outside gene matches: 8.

This clone was picked up one time. This rearrangement joins TRBV5-4 to TRBJ2-4, with unresolved D. Trimming shortened V by 0 bases and J by 10 bases, and 11 bases separated the two germline ends. The CDR3 is made up of 13 amino acids. CDR1 is SGHNT and CDR2 is YYREEE in the germline V gene (reference sequence). The CDR3, as DNA: TGTGCCAGCAGCTTGGAGGGAACACGGATTCAGTACTTC. Amino acids: CASSLEGTRIQYF.

This sequence joins TRBV10-3 and TRBJ2-3; D assignment may be TRBD1 or TRBD2 (6 bases each). Germline V gene sequence: CDR1 ENHRY, CDR2 SYGVKD. Between the trimmed V and J ends, which lost 2 bases and 3 bases, there was a span of 15 bases. The CDR3 is 16 residues long. The CDR3 loop is CAISEVRGVVTDTQYF. CDR3 in DNA: TGTGCCATCAGTGAGGTGAGGGGGGTTGTAACAGATACGCAGTATTTT.